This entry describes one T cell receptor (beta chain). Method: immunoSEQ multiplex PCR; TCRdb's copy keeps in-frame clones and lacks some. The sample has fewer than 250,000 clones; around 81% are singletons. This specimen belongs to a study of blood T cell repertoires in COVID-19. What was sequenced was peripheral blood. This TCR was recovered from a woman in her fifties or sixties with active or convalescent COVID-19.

The CDR3, as DNA: TGTGCCAGTAGTATAGGACTAGCGGGGGGGCTCGGAGATACGCAGTATTTT. Amino acids: CASSIGLAGGLGDTQYF. The chain recombines TRBV19 with TRBJ2-3, with 14 bases aligning to TRBD2. The CDR3 runs to 17 residues. Losses at the gene ends were 1 base for V and 5 bases for J; bases not matched to a gene: 5. CDR1 and CDR2 (germline): LNHDA, SQIVND (reference sequence).